Each of the 5 T cell receptor beta chains below was sequenced from the same sample in a study of T cells after yellow fever vaccination. In TCRdb, the 5' RACE reads were re-called with MiXCR into one record per CDR3 protein. The sample holds 500,000 to 650,000 distinct CDR3 sequences; about a sixth are singletons and the top ten take roughly 17%. Sequenced here: PBMCs, sampled about 5 days after the first yellow fever vaccination. Receptors were obtained from a man aged 18 to 30 who received the YFV17D yellow fever vaccine.

CDR3 DNA sequence: TGTGCCAGCAGCCAAAACAACAGATACGCCTACGAGCAGTACTTC. Its translation: CASSQNNRYAYEQYF. V and J are TRBV7-2 and TRBJ2-7, with D uncertain. Per the germline V gene, CDR1 is SGHTA and CDR2 is FQGNSA. V gave up 5 bases and J gave up 2 bases, with 16 bases separating them. The CDR3 loop spans 15 amino acids.

The chain combines TRBV7-6 with TRBJ1-1; perhaps TRBD1 as D (5 bases). Germline loops: CDR1 SGHVS, CDR2 FNYEAQ. V lost 1 base and J 1 base, leaving 13 bases between the germline ends. There are 16 residues in the CDR3. The CDR3: CASSLGSGTGNTEAFF. The CDR3 nucleotides read TGTGCCAGCAGCTTAGGGTCAGGGACGGGGAACACTGAAGCTTTCTTT. Complete variable domain (other parts from reference TRBV7-6 and TRBJ1-1): GAGVSQSPRYKVTKRGQDVALRCDPISGHVSLYWYRQALGQGPEFLTYFNYEAQQDKSGLPNDRFSAERPEGSISTLTIQRTEQRDSAMYRCASSLGSGTGNTEAFFGQGTRLTVV.

This clonotype turned up a few times. The rearrangement joins TRBV7-2 to TRBJ1-2; maybe TRBD1 (6 bases). Between the trimmed V and J ends, which lost 5 bases and 7 bases, there was a span of 20 bases. CDR1 is SGHTA, CDR2 FQGNSA, per germline. This CDR3 spans 15 amino acids. The CDR3 region has the DNA TGTGCCAGCAGCCTACCCGGTACAGGGTTACGTGGCTACACCTTC. This sequence encodes CASSLPGTGLRGYTF.

This clonotype has at least ten counts. The J gene is TRBJ2-1, the V gene TRBV6-2 or TRBV6-3; TRBD1 matches at 8 bases. The length of the CDR3 is 14 residues. Germline CDR1 reads MNHEY; CDR2 reads SVGEGT. V dropped 6 bases and J dropped 1; count of bases not matched to a gene: 2. The DNA for the CDR3 is TGTGCCAGCAGCCGACAGGGGTCCTACAATGAGCAGTTCTTC. This translates into CASSRQGSYNEQFF.

The CDR3 nucleotides are TGTGCCAGCAGCGTAGAGAGGGCAGGTTCCTACAATGAGCAGTTCTTC. Amino acids: CASSVERAGSYNEQFF. This sequence joins TRBV9 and TRBJ2-1, with TRBD2 as a possible D gene (5 bases). V was cut by 0 bases and J by 1 base, with 11 bases left in between. The length of the CDR3 is 16 residues. Germline V CDR1 and CDR2: SGDLS, YYNGEE.